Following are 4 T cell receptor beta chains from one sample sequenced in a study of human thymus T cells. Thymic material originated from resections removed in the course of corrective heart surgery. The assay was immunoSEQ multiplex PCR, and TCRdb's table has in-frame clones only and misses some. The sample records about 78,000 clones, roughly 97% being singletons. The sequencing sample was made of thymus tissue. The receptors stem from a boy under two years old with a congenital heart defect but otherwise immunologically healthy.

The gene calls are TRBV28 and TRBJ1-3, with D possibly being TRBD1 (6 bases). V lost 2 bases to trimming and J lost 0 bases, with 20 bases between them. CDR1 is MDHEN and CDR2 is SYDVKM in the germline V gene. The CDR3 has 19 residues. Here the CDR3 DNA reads TGTGCCAGCAGTTTACGGGCCGGGGGGCAGGCGAGCTCTGGAAACACCATATATTTT. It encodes CASSLRAGGQASSGNTIYF.

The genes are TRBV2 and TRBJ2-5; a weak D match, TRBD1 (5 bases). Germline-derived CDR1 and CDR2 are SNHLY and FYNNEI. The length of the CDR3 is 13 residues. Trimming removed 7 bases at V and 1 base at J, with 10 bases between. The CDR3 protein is CASMDTFQETQYF. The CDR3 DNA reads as TGTGCCAGCATGGACACCTTCCAAGAGACCCAGTACTTC.

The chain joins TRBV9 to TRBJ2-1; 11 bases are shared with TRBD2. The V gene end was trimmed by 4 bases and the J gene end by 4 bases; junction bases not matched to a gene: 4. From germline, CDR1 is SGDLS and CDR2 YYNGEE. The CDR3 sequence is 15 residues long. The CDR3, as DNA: TGTGCCAGCAGCTCGGGACTAGCGGATTACAATGAGCAGTTCTTC. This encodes CASSSGLADYNEQFF.

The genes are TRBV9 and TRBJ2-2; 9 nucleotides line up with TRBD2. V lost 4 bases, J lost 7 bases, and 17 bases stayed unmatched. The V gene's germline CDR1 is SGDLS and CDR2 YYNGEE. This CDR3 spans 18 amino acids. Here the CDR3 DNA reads TGTGCCAGCAGCCCTGACAGGGCCGGGACTAGCTTCGGCGGGGAGCTGTTTTTT. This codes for CASSPDRAGTSFGGELFF.